This TCR beta chain was documented in a study of a mutant IDH1 vaccine in newly diagnosed glioma (dated by TCRdb to the early 2020s). About the study as a whole: In the chemotherapy-containing groups, vaccination started alongside temozolomide cycles, whereas in patients who had radiotherapy alone it started 4-6 weeks after radiotherapy. Prior to enrollment, standard therapy consisting of radiotherapy alone, temozolomide alone, or radiochemotherapy with temozolomide had been administered to patients, with the combination being received by most patients. Peripheral blood was drawn at six visits: V03 (baseline), V05, V07, V10, V12 and V13. Of the roughly 33 treated patients, roughly 62% were male and approximately 40% were female, and the mean age was roughly 40 years. For exploratory analyses, longitudinal TCRB deep sequencing was carried out in 25 to 30 treated patients wherever samples were available. The week-35 safety follow-up was designated visit V12, and the week-47 end of study was designated visit V13. Here is what the overall study found, with its caveats: The authors noted that analyses of patient blood samples could not be reproduced because of sample limitations. Immune responses induced by the vaccine were seen in approximately 93% of patients across multiple MHC alleles. Availability determined which PBMC samples were chosen for TCRB deep sequencing. No apparent relationship was observed between pseudoprogression and alterations in the top peripheral T cell clonotypes detected by TCRB sequencing.

Concerning this clone: Its antigen is still unknown. It has no much larger one-base neighbor in the sample; base qualities were not kept.

Library prep was done by the immunoSEQ multiplex PCR assay. Rearranged TCR beta chain sequences were amplified using the hsTCRB Kit according to the manufacturer's protocol. An Illumina MiSeq was used to sequence the TCRB libraries. The authors processed their data as follows. Demultiplexing, trimming and gene mapping were performed with the kit vendor's proprietary platform. The clones in this table, taken by TCRdb from immuneACCESS, are in-frame only. Not every clone is retained; where verified, under half of the shortfall comes from an unresolved V gene, and the cause of the rest is unknown. V, J and clone size derive from that table, while D and trimming were established from the DNA sequence. Here the sample has about 56,000 clones; about 90% occur a single time. 1.5% to 2% of the sample is held by the ten biggest clonotypes. The CDR1 and CDR2 encoded by the germline V gene are SQVTM and ANQGSEA. V ends up 4 bases short and J 5 bases short, with an unmatched junction base count of 9. The cysteine opens and the phenylalanine closes a CDR3 of 15 amino acids. Only the CDR3 DNA stays, 45 bases, in frame from base 1.

The time point label of this sample denotes: week 35, safety follow-up. Each vaccine dose was 300 ug of a 20-mer mutant IDH1 peptide in Montanide, given subcutaneously with topical imiquimod. Patients received eight vaccinations in weeks 1, 3, 5, 7, 11, 15, 19 and 23, corresponding to visits V03 through V10. All donors had newly diagnosed IDH1-mutant astrocytomas of WHO grade 3 or 4 that showed loss of nuclear ATRX. The samples were drawn from NOA16, a multicentre, single-arm, open-label phase I trial in Germany that tested a mutant IDH1 peptide vaccine in humans for the first time. The DNeasy Blood and Tissue Kit was used to extract genomic DNA from EDTA blood for TCRB sequencing.

The clonotype comes from a middle-aged man with glioma. Sequenced material: PBMCs, taken from a glioma patient whose treatment included an IDH1 peptide vaccine. The V and J segments used are TRBV29-1 and TRBJ2-2, and 8 bases in between align with TRBD2. The CDR3 reads CSVVWLAGSTGELFF. The sequenced DNA is TGCAGCGTTGTTTGGCTAGCGGGTTCAACCGGGGAGCTGTTTTTT.